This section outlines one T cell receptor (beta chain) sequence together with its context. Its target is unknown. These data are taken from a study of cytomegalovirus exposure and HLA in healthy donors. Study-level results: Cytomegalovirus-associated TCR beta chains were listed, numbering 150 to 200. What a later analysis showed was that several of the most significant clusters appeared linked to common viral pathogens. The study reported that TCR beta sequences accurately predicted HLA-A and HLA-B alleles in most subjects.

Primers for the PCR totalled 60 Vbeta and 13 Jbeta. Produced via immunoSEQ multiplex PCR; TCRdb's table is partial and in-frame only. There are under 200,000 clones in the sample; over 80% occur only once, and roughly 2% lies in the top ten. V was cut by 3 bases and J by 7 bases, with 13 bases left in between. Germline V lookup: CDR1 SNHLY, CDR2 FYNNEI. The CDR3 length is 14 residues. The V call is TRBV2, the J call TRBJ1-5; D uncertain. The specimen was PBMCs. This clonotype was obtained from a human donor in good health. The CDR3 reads CASSDPSLRQPQHF. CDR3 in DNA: TGTGCCAGCAGTGATCCCTCCCTGCGACAGCCCCAGCATTTT.